This TCR beta chain was sequenced during a study of a mutant IDH1 vaccine in newly diagnosed glioma. Overall study context: Sex among treated patients split about 60% male, around 40% female; mean age was approximately 40 years.

Time point described: baseline, week 1 (first vaccination visit). The treatment was: pre-vaccination baseline after standard-of-care therapy. The study enrolled donors with new WHO grade 3 or 4 IDH1-mutant, ATRX-lost astrocytomas. The CDR3 consists of 13 residues. The V and J ends lost 5 bases and 7 bases respectively, with 14 bases between them. Germline V gives CDR1 SGHAT, CDR2 FQNNGV. Only in-frame clones appear in the TCRdb table, and some are missing; sequencing was by immunoSEQ multiplex PCR. The table lists about 36,000 clones, over 85% of them singletons. This TCR came from a man younger than 30 with glioma. The gene calls are TRBV11-2 and TRBJ1-1, with D tentatively TRBD1 (6 bases). Sequenced material: PBMCs, taken from a glioma patient treated with radiotherapy, temozolomide or both. Here the CDR3 DNA reads TGTGCCAGCAGCGGTTGGGGGCAGGTTGAAGCTTTCTTT. Its translation: CASSGWGQVEAFF.